This T cell receptor beta chain was sequenced in a study of blood T cell repertoires in COVID-19. Overall study context: COVID-19 samples from acute and convalescent phases originated in the United States, Italy and Spain.

The germline gives CDR1 GTSNPN, CDR2 SVGIG (reference sequence). Trimming removed 3 bases at V and 0 bases at J, with 9 bases between. CDR3 size: 14 residues. Per the study methods: Quantification of nucleated cells was approximated via reference gene primer amplification. Here immunoSEQ multiplex PCR was the method, and the copy in TCRdb shows in-frame clones only, minus some. That table supplies the V and J calls and clone size; D and trimming were determined from the DNA. Here the sample spans some 200,000 clones, almost 85% being singletons. This clone appeared a few times. The sequence derives from a human donor with acute or convalescent COVID-19. The donor label of this sample is uncertain. The rearrangement uses TRBV30 and TRBJ1-5; D call uncertain. Sequencing was done on a sample of peripheral blood. The CDR3 sequence: CAWSAGNSNQPQHF. CDR3 coding DNA: TGTGCCTGGAGCGCCGGTAATAGCAATCAGCCCCAGCATTTT. Full variable domain (outside the CDR3, taken from reference TRBV30 and TRBJ1-5): SQTIHQWPATLVQPVGSPLSLECTVEGTSNPNLYWYRQAAGRGLQLLFYSVGIGQISSEVPQNLSASRPQDRQFILSSKKLLLSDSGFYLCAWSAGNSNQPQHFGDGTRLSIL.